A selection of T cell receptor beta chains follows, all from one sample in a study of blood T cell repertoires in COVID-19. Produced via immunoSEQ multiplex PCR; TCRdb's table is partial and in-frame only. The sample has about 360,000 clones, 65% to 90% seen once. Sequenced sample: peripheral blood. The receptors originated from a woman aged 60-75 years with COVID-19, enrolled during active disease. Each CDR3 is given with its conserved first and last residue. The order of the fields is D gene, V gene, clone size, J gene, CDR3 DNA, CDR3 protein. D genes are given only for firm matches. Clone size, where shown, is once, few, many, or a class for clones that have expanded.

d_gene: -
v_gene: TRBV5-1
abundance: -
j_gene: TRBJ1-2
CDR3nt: TGCGCCAGCAGCTGGGGTCAGGGCACGAATGGCTACACCTTC
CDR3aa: CASSWGQGTNGYTF

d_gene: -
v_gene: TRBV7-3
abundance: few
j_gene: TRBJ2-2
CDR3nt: TGTGCCAGCAGCCCAGGGTGGACCGGGGAGCTGTTTTTT
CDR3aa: CASSPGWTGELFF

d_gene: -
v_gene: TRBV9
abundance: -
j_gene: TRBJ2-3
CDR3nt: TGTGCCAGCAGCGATCGGGACTCGGGCACAGATACGCAGTATTTT
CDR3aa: CASSDRDSGTDTQYF

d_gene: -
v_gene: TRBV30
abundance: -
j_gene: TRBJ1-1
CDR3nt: TGTGCCTGGAGTGCCCCTGCTAAAGCTTTCTTT
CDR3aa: CAWSAPAKAFF

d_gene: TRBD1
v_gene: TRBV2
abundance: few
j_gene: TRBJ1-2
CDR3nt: TGTGCCAGCACGGGGGACAGGGAATATCATGGCTACACCTTC
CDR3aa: CASTGDREYHGYTF

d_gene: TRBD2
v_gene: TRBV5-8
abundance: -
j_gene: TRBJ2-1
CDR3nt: TGTGCCAGCAGCTTGGTCCCCCGGATTAGCGGGGGGCTCCGGGTGAATGAGCAGTTCTTC
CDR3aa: CASSLVPRISGGLRVNEQFF

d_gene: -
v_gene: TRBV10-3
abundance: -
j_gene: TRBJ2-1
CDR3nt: TGTGCCATCAGTAACAGGGAAGAGGATGAGCAGTTCTTC
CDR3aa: CAISNREEDEQFF

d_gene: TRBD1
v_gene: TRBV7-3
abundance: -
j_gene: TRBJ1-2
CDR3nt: TGTGCCAGCAGCTTCGCAGGGGGCAACTATGGCTACACCTTC
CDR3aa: CASSFAGGNYGYTF

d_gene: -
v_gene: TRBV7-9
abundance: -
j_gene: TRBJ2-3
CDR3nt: TGTGCCAGCAGCTTTAGCGGTTCTAGCACAGATACGCAGTATTTT
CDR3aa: CASSFSGSSTDTQYF

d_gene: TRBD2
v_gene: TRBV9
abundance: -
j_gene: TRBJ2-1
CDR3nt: TGTGCCAGCAGCGTAGTGGGCGGGGGAAGGTCGAGTGAGCAGTTCTTC
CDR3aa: CASSVVGGGRSSEQFF

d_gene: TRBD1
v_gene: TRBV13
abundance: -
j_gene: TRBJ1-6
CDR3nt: TGTGCCACAACCGGGACAGGAGATAATTCACCCCTCCACTTT
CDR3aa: CATTGTGDNSPLHF